Each of the 32 T cell receptor beta chains below was sequenced from the same sample in a study of T-cell reconstitution after alpha-beta-depleted transplantation in children. The TCRbeta library incorporated unique molecular identifiers. TCRdb re-called the PCR reads with MiXCR, one entry per CDR3 protein. The profile shows 90,000 to 150,000 distinct CDR3 sequences, around 23% of them singletons. This sample comprised PBMCs, mostly from graft donor cells, obtained 180 days after TCRalphabeta/CD19-depleted stem cell transplant. These TCRs come from a male patient aged 2-9 years who had a stem cell transplant for chronic granulomatous disease, so the T cells may come from the graft donor.

This clonotype was detected a few times. The chain employs TRBV4-2 and TRBJ2-2; a possible D gene is TRBD2 (5 bases). Trimming shortened V by 3 bases and J by 5 bases, and 7 bases separated the two germline ends. CDR3 length: 13 amino acids. Germline CDR1 LGHNA, CDR2 YNFKEQ. The chain's CDR3 is CASSQQRTGELFF. In DNA, the CDR3 is TGTGCCAGCAGCCAGCAGCGGACCGGGGAGCTGTTTTTT.

This clonotype was seen ten or more times. This CDR3 is CASSLRRGGYTGELFF. CDR3 bases: TGTGCCAGCAGCTTGCGCCGGGGGGGTTACACCGGGGAGCTGTTTTTT. The V gene is TRBV7-2, the J gene TRBJ2-2, with 8 bases that match TRBD2. The CDR3 loop spans 16 amino acids. Germline V gene data show CDR1 as SGHTA and CDR2 as FQGNSA. The V and J ends lost 3 bases and 3 bases, in that order; junction bases with no gene match: 6.

This clonotype was recorded many times. V is TRBV20-1 and J is TRBJ1-2; 8 bases map to TRBD1. The CDR3 totals 13 residues. Germline CDR1 and CDR2: DFQATT and SNEGSKA (reference sequence). V trimming: 6 bases; J trimming: 8 bases; junction bases outside the gene matches: 11. CDR3 DNA: TGCAGTGCGAAGGGACAGGTGGTCCACGGCTACACCTTC. Protein: CSAKGQVVHGYTF.

This chain uses TRBV20-1 with TRBJ2-4; 9 bases fit TRBD1. The length of the CDR3 is 14 residues. Germline V lookup: CDR1 DFQATT, CDR2 SNEGSKA (reference sequence). Losses at the gene ends were 1 base for V and 7 bases for J; bases not matched to a gene: 5. The CDR3 protein is CSARGTGARNIQYF. The CDR3 coding sequence is TGCAGTGCTAGAGGGACAGGGGCACGGAACATTCAGTACTTC.

The sample holds many counts of this clonotype. The V and J genes are TRBV20-1 and TRBJ1-6, with D unclear. The CDR3 contains 9 residues. The germline gives CDR1 DFQATT, CDR2 SNEGSKA (reference sequence). Here the CDR3 DNA reads TGCGGCGGTGGGTCACCCCTCCACTTT. Translation: CGGGSPLHF.

This clonotype was detected only once. This sequence may be a read error, since a much larger clone differs from it by one base. The J gene is TRBJ1-1, the V gene TRBV7-3, with a tentative D call TRBD1 (5 bases). The CDR3 runs 14 residues. Per the germline V gene, CDR1 is SGHTA and CDR2 is FQGTGA. V was cut by 2 bases and J by 5 bases, with 12 bases left in between. The CDR3 loop reads CASSLSGGMTEAFF. The CDR3 DNA is TGTGCCAGCAGCTTATCTGGGGGGATGACTGAAGCTTTCTTT.

The V and J genes are TRBV7-9 and TRBJ2-7, with TRBD2 identical over 13 bases. Germline-derived CDR1 and CDR2 are SEHNR and FQNEAQ (reference sequence). The V gene end was trimmed by 4 bases and the J gene end by 4 bases; junction bases not matched to a gene: 4. The CDR3 spans 15 residues. CDR3 coding DNA: TGTGCCAGCAGCTACGGACTAGCGGGAGTGTACGAGCAGTACTTC. Protein product: CASSYGLAGVYEQYF.

In its sample, this clonotype was seen a few times. The rearrangement links TRBV12-3 or TRBV12-4 to TRBJ1-5, with unresolved D. The CDR3 is 13 residues long. The V end was cut by 6 bases, the J end by 6 bases, with 12 bases between. CDR3 sequence (DNA): TGTGCCAGCAGCCCAATGGTAGGTCAGCCCCAGCATTTT. Translated, it gives CASSPMVGQPQHF.

This clonotype was seen repeatedly, ten times or more. The chain recombines TRBV24-1 with TRBJ2-2, with D unclear. Germline assignment: CDR1 KGHDR and CDR2 SFDVKD. V dropped 1 base and J dropped 3 bases, with 5 bases sitting between them. The CDR3 contains 14 residues. This CDR3 reads CATSDFRDTGELFF. The CDR3 region has the DNA TGTGCCACCAGTGATTTCCGGGACACCGGGGAGCTGTTTTTT.

This clonotype appeared a single time. This sequence joins TRBV11-3 and TRBJ2-3; 7 bases align to TRBD2. In germline, CDR1 is SGHNT, CDR2 YENEEA. This CDR3 is built from 16 residues. V trimming: 3 bases; J trimming: 0 bases; junction bases outside the gene matches: 6. The CDR3 nucleotides are TGTGCCAGCAGCTTGGGGGGACTACCCAGCACAGATACGCAGTATTTT. It is translated as CASSLGGLPSTDTQYF.

V and J are TRBV6-2 or TRBV6-3 and TRBJ2-4, with 8 bases fitting TRBD2. Germline CDR1 reads MNHEY; CDR2 reads SVGEGT. The V gene end was trimmed by 5 bases and the J gene end by 0 bases; junction bases not matched to a gene: 24. This CDR3 is 22 amino acids long. The CDR3 sequence is CASSPRPLTSDIPSLAKNIQYF. CDR3 DNA sequence: TGTGCCAGCAGTCCAAGGCCCCTGACTAGCGACATCCCGTCGTTAGCCAAAAACATTCAGTACTTC.

This clonotype was recorded many times. The CDR3 spells CASSFFEASYEQYF. The CDR3 DNA sequence: TGCGCCAGCAGCTTCTTTGAGGCCTCCTACGAGCAGTACTTC. This chain connects TRBV5-1 to TRBJ2-7, with unresolved D. CDR3 length: 14 amino acids. Germline lookup yields CDR1 SGHRS and CDR2 YFSETQ. The V end was cut by 2 bases, the J end by 0 bases, with 9 bases between.

The CDR3 region is CASSYRGYEQFF. In DNA form, the CDR3 reads TGCGCCAGCAGCTATCGGGGGTATGAGCAGTTCTTC. This chain joins TRBV5-1 and TRBJ2-1, with D possibly being TRBD2 (6 bases). The V end lost 3 bases, the J end lost 8 bases, and 9 bases lay between the germline ends. The CDR3 is made up of 12 amino acids. The germline gives CDR1 SGHRS, CDR2 YFSETQ.

This clonotype was seen a handful of times. The genes are TRBV5-1 and TRBJ2-2; perhaps TRBD1 as D (6 bases). This CDR3 comprises 15 residues. Between the trimmed V and J ends, which lost 4 bases and 4 bases, there was a span of 14 bases. The germline gives CDR1 SGHRS, CDR2 YFSETQ. The DNA of the CDR3 is TGCGCCAGCAGCCGGCACAGGGAAGGCACCGGGGAGCTGTTTTTT. Its protein product is CASSRHREGTGELFF.

This clonotype was counted between two and nine times. The V call is TRBV12-3 or TRBV12-4, the J call TRBJ2-5; 7 nucleotides line up with TRBD2. Trimming at V came to 6 bases and at J to 4 bases, leaving 5 bases not matched to a gene. CDR3 length equals 13 residues. CDR3 DNA sequence: TGTGCCAGCAGCCGGACTAGAGGAGAGACCCAGTACTTC. It specifies CASSRTRGETQYF.

This clonotype has more than one count but fewer than ten. The rearrangement links TRBV20-1 to TRBJ1-1; no clear D. V gave up 3 bases and J gave up 5 bases, with 10 bases separating them. Per the germline V gene, CDR1 is DFQATT and CDR2 is SNEGSKA (reference sequence). The CDR3 length is 12 residues. CDR3 in DNA: TGCAGTGCTAGTTCGTCCCCAACTGAAGCTTTCTTT. Amino acids: CSASSSPTEAFF.

This clonotype was recorded many times. The J gene is TRBJ2-2, the V gene TRBV27, with 13 bases lining up with TRBD2. CDR1 and CDR2 from the germline V gene are MNHEY and SMNVEV (reference sequence). V shed 4 bases and J 6 bases; nucleotides not matched to a gene: 8. This CDR3 region has 17 residues. The CDR3 region has the DNA TGTGCCAGCAGTTCCCGGACTAGCGGGAGAAACGCCGGGGAGCTGTTTTTT. Amino acids: CASSSRTSGRNAGELFF.

This clonotype was seen ten or more times. J is TRBJ2-5 and V is TRBV12-3 or TRBV12-4, with no clear D. Trimming left V 4 bases short and J 3 bases short, with 15 bases between. The CDR3 loop spans 15 amino acids. The CDR3 DNA is TGTGCCAGCAGTTCCCTCTCTTTGAGTAAAGAGACCCAGTACTTC. It codes for CASSSLSLSKETQYF.

There are a few counts of this clonotype. The chain carries TRBV12-3 or TRBV12-4 and TRBJ2-1, with 8 nucleotides matching TRBD1. The J segment lost 5 bases and the V segment lost 6 bases, leaving 12 bases of the junction unmatched. There are 16 residues in the CDR3. The CDR3 DNA reads as TGTGCCAGCAGCCAACAGGGACAGGCTAGGGACAATGAGCAGTTCTTC. Amino acids: CASSQQGQARDNEQFF.

This clonotype came up many times. The chain is built from TRBV12-3 or TRBV12-4 and TRBJ2-6, with a possible D match to TRBD1 (6 bases). Trimming stripped 2 bases from V and 3 bases from J, with 8 bases between. The CDR3 runs to 15 residues. CDR3 in DNA: TGTGCCAGCAGTTTACAGGGGTTTGGGGCCAACGTCCTGACTTTC. Encoded protein: CASSLQGFGANVLTF.

The chain employs TRBV29-1 and TRBJ1-1, with TRBD1 matching 7 bases. J gave up 4 bases and V 4 bases, and 12 bases lay outside the gene matches. This CDR3 comprises 15 residues. The germline V gene encodes CDR1 SQVTM and CDR2 ANQGSEA. CDR3 sequence reads: CSVGGNRGLGTEAFF. The CDR3 region has the DNA TGCAGCGTTGGCGGAAACAGGGGTTTGGGCACTGAAGCTTTCTTT. The full variable domain, in which reference TRBV29-1 and TRBJ1-1 provide the parts outside the CDR3, is SAVISQKPSRDICQRGTSLTIQCQVDSQVTMMFWYRQQPGQSLTLIATANQGSEATYESGFVIDKFPISRPNLTFSTLTVSNMSPEDSSIYLCSVGGNRGLGTEAFFGQGTRLTVV.

This clonotype was picked up a small number of times. The chain carries TRBV20-1 and TRBJ2-1, with 8 positions matching TRBD2. J gave up 3 bases and V 1 base, and 5 bases lay outside the gene matches. CDR1 is DFQATT and CDR2 is SNEGSKA in the germline V gene (reference sequence). This CDR3 spans 15 amino acids. The CDR3 sequence is CSARAGSGGYNEQFF. The CDR3, as DNA: TGCAGTGCTAGAGCTGGGAGCGGGGGCTACAATGAGCAGTTCTTC.

The chain carries TRBV7-9 and TRBJ2-5, with 9 bases aligning to TRBD1. Germline values: CDR1 SEHNR, CDR2 FQNEAQ (reference sequence). This CDR3 region has 16 residues. V dropped 1 base and J dropped 2; count of bases not matched to a gene: 5. In DNA, the CDR3 is TGTGCCAGCAGCTTAGGGGACAGGGATACGCAAGAGACCCAGTACTTC. This codes for CASSLGDRDTQETQYF.

Ten or more counts support this clonotype. The chain employs TRBV10-3 and TRBJ2-7; 9 bases align to TRBD2. V was clipped by 6 bases and J by 0 bases; unmatched bases: 6. This CDR3 spans 15 amino acids. The germline V gene encodes CDR1 ENHRY and CDR2 SYGVKD. The CDR3 sequence: CAISFGSGSSYEQYF. The CDR3 DNA sequence: TGTGCCATCAGCTTCGGTAGCGGGAGCTCCTACGAGCAGTACTTC.

The CDR3, as DNA: TGTGCCAGCAGCCCCTCCTGGACAGGCTACAATGAGCAGTTCTTC. Translated: CASSPSWTGYNEQFF. J is TRBJ2-1 and V is TRBV11-2, with 7 bases aligning to TRBD1. This CDR3 has 15 residues. Losses at the gene ends were 5 bases for V and 3 bases for J; bases not matched to a gene: 7. CDR1 is SGHAT, CDR2 FQNNGV, per germline.

This clonotype has more than one count but fewer than ten. V usage is TRBV20-1 and J usage is TRBJ2-7, with 7 positions matching TRBD2. The CDR3 covers 13 residues. The J segment lost 2 bases and the V segment lost 5 bases, leaving 6 bases of the junction unmatched. Germline CDR1 and CDR2: DFQATT and SNEGSKA (reference sequence). CDR3 in DNA: TGCAGTGCTGGGGGGGAAAGGACCTACGAGCAGTACTTC. The encoded protein is CSAGGERTYEQYF.

The chain uses TRBV12-3 or TRBV12-4 and TRBJ2-1; TRBD2 aligns across 12 bases. V was pared by 6 bases and J by 0 bases, with 3 bases of the junction left unmatched. The CDR3 is 16 amino acids. For the CDR3, the DNA is TGTGCCAGCAGAACTAGCGGGGGGAGCTCCTACAATGAGCAGTTCTTC. Its translation: CASRTSGGSSYNEQFF.

The chain joins TRBV11-2 to TRBJ2-3; 8 nucleotides line up with TRBD2. CDR1 and CDR2 (germline): SGHAT, FQNNGV. After removal of 4 bases from V and 0 bases from J, the junction contained 15 bases not matched to a gene. CDR3 length: 19 amino acids. CDR3 amino acids: CASSSRPLGSGISTDTQYF. The CDR3, as DNA: TGTGCCAGCAGCTCCCGCCCTCTCGGTAGCGGGATTAGCACAGATACGCAGTATTTT.

On this clonotype: At one boundary the junction diverges from the germline segment, which might be a read error. The chain uses TRBV9 and TRBJ1-6; the D is unclear. The germline CDR1 and CDR2 sequences are SGDLS and YYNGEE. The CDR3 contains 14 residues. The DNA for the CDR3 is TGTGCCAGCAGCGCGGGGTCCTCTAATTCACCCCTCCACTTT. Translated, it gives CASSAGSSNSPLHF.

The sample holds many counts of this clonotype. The rearrangement links TRBV25-1 to TRBJ2-3; 7 bases align to TRBD2. The V gene's germline CDR1 is MGHDK and CDR2 SYGVNS. The CDR3 has 15 residues. After removal of 3 bases from V and 2 bases from J, the junction contained 5 bases not matched to a gene. The CDR3 sequence is CASSEPGLLTDTQYF. The CDR3 bases are TGTGCCAGCAGTGAGCCGGGACTACTCACAGATACGCAGTATTTT.

This clonotype was detected only a few times. V and J are TRBV27 and TRBJ2-1; TRBD2 aligns across 10 bases. CDR3 size: 14 residues. Germline CDR1 reads MNHEY; CDR2 reads SMNVEV (reference sequence). After removal of 8 bases from V and 7 bases from J, the junction contained 8 bases not matched to a gene. CDR3 DNA: TGTGCCAGCGCCCTAGCGGGAGTCCGTAATGAGCAGTTCTTC. Encoded protein: CASALAGVRNEQFF.

The rearrangement links TRBV6-4 to TRBJ2-2, with D hard to call. Germline loops: CDR1 MRHNA, CDR2 SNTAGT. Trimming cost V 0 bases and J 3 bases, with 8 bases left between them. This CDR3 has 15 residues. In nucleotides, the CDR3 is TGTGCCAGCAGTGACTCATCACAAGACACCGGGGAGCTGTTTTTT. Encoded protein: CASSDSSQDTGELFF.